The 14 T cell receptor beta chains listed next were all sequenced from one sample in a study of PD-L1 blockade in urothelial cancer. Described time point: peripheral blood 6 weeks after treatment start. TCRdb keeps only in-frame clones here, not all; method: immunoSEQ multiplex PCR. The data contain more than 95,000 clones, around 89% of them singletons. Sequencing used PBMCs, obtained around atezolizumab (anti-PD-L1) treatment. The receptors come from a man in his 60s with urothelial cancer.

The chain uses TRBV12-5 and TRBJ2-2; TRBD2 matches 13 bases. The germline V gene encodes CDR1 LGHNT and CDR2 FRNRAP. Trimming removed 4 bases from V and 4 bases from J; junction bases left unmatched: 3. This CDR3 is 16 amino acids long. The CDR3 DNA reads TGTGCTAGTGGTTGGACTAGCGGGAGTAGCACCGGGGAGCTGTTTTTT. Translating gives CASGWTSGSSTGELFF.

This chain connects TRBV5-1 to TRBJ1-2, with D perhaps matching TRBD1 (5 bases). This CDR3 has 13 residues. V was cut by 4 bases and J by 5 bases, with 12 bases left in between. CDR1 is SGHRS, CDR2 YFSETQ, per germline. Here the CDR3 reads CASSRGTDYGYTF. The CDR3 DNA reads as TGCGCCAGCAGCCGCGGGACCGATTATGGCTACACCTTC.

This sequence joins TRBV7-9 and TRBJ2-7; tentatively, D is TRBD1 (5 bases). Between the trimmed V and J ends, which lost 2 bases and 6 bases, there was a span of 14 bases. Germline values: CDR1 SEHNR, CDR2 FQNEAQ (reference sequence). The CDR3 covers 14 residues. The CDR3 spells CASSLNQGTLEQYF. The CDR3 DNA reads as TGTGCCAGCAGCTTAAATCAGGGTACCCTCGAGCAGTACTTC. The full variable domain, rest sourced from reference TRBV7-9 and TRBJ2-7, is DTGVSQNPRHKITKRGQNVTFRCDPISEHNRLYWYRQTLGQGPEFLTYFQNEAQLEKSRLLSDRFSAERPKGSFSTLEIQRTEQGDSAMYLCASSLNQGTLEQYFGPGTRLTVT.

The genes are TRBV19 and TRBJ2-1; the match to TRBD2 covers 8 bases. Trimming cost V 5 bases and J 0 bases; bases outside gene matches: 9. CDR1 LNHDA and CDR2 SQIVND come from the germline V gene (reference sequence). This CDR3 is 17 amino acids long. This chain's CDR3 is CASSYPRLASSYNEQFF. The CDR3, as DNA: TGTGCCAGTAGTTACCCCAGACTAGCGAGCTCCTACAATGAGCAGTTCTTC.

The V gene is TRBV28, the J gene TRBJ2-1; D is possibly TRBD2 (5 bases). The CDR3 extends over 13 amino acids. The germline V and J ends were trimmed by 8 bases and 7 bases, with 15 bases remaining between them. CDR1 is MDHEN, CDR2 SYDVKM, per germline. This CDR3 is CASSSYPGNEQFF. CDR3 in DNA: TGTGCCAGCTCGAGTTATCCGGGAAATGAGCAGTTCTTC.

CDR3 DNA sequence: TGTGCCAGCGCTGTCGGGGGGCGGAACTATGGCTACACCTTC. Its translation: CASAVGGRNYGYTF. V gene TRBV6-5 combines with J gene TRBJ1-2; D may be TRBD1 (6 bases). V lost 8 bases and J lost 2, with 15 bases in between. Germline CDR1 reads MNHEY; CDR2 reads SVGAGI. There are 14 residues in the CDR3.

The chain is built from TRBV13 and TRBJ1-5; the D is unclear. CDR3 length: 14 amino acids. Germline V gene sequence: CDR1 PRHDT, CDR2 FYEKMQ (reference sequence). Trimming removed 4 bases at V and 0 bases at J, with 7 bases between. This CDR3 is CASSSRDSNQPQHF. The CDR3 nucleotides are TGTGCCAGCAGCTCGCGGGATAGCAATCAGCCCCAGCATTTT.

For the CDR3, the DNA is TGTGCCAGTAGTATATGGAAGGGCACGGGGTCTGAAGCTTTCTTT. Protein product: CASSIWKGTGSEAFF. The gene calls are TRBV19 and TRBJ1-1; unclear D gene. V gave up 2 bases and J gave up 6 bases, with 16 bases separating them. Per the germline V gene, CDR1 is LNHDA and CDR2 is SQIVND (reference sequence). This CDR3 contains 15 residues. Full variable domain (remainder filled in from reference TRBV19 and TRBJ1-1): DGGITQSPKYLFRKEGQNVTLSCEQNLNHDAMYWYRQDPGQGLRLIYYSQIVNDFQKGDIAEGYSVSREKKESFPLTVTSAQKNPTAFYLCASSIWKGTGSEAFFGQGTRLTVV.

The chain uses TRBV6-5 and TRBJ2-7, with 11 bases lining up with TRBD2. CDR3 length: 15 residues. Germline V gives CDR1 MNHEY, CDR2 SVGAGI. Losses at the gene ends were 5 bases for V and 4 bases for J; bases not matched to a gene: 7. The chain's CDR3 is CASSPKGLAEYEQYF. CDR3 bases: TGTGCCAGCAGTCCCAAGGGACTAGCGGAGTACGAGCAGTACTTC.

The chain uses TRBV9 and TRBJ2-3; TRBD2 matches 10 bases. Germline trimming cut 1 base from V and 5 bases from J; bases unmatched to any gene: 1. Looked up from germline, CDR1 is SGDLS and CDR2 is YYNGEE. The CDR3 runs to 14 residues. The CDR3 loop is CASSVSSGGDTQYF. The CDR3 region has the DNA TGTGCCAGCAGCGTATCTAGCGGGGGAGATACGCAGTATTTT.

V usage is TRBV7-2 and J usage is TRBJ1-3, with 9 bases lining up with TRBD1. V was clipped by 5 bases and J by 5 bases; unmatched bases: 7. CDR3 length: 15 residues. Per germline, CDR1 SGHTA and CDR2 FQGNSA. The CDR3 is CASSPAGTGRNTIYF. The CDR3 coding sequence is TGTGCCAGCAGCCCAGCCGGGACAGGGAGAAACACCATATATTTT. The full variable domain, its missing parts supplied by reference TRBV7-2 and TRBJ1-3, is GAGVSQSPSNKVTEKGKDVELRCDPISGHTALYWYRQSLGQGLEFLIYFQGNSAPDKSGLPSDRFSAERTGGSVSTLTIQRTQQEDSAVYLCASSPAGTGRNTIYFGEGSWLTVV.

The chain uses TRBV5-1 and TRBJ1-1, with TRBD1 matching 7 bases. Germline-derived CDR1 and CDR2 are SGHRS and YFSETQ. The CDR3 has 15 residues. With 0 bases clipped from V and 6 bases from J, the junction kept 8 bases outside the gene matches. The CDR3 DNA reads as TGCGCCAGCAGCTTGGTCGCAGGGGGGATGGCTGAAGCTTTCTTT. Translation: CASSLVAGGMAEAFF.

This clone was seen only once. V and J are TRBV9 and TRBJ2-2; TRBD2 is a possible D gene (5 bases). The CDR3 totals 14 residues. V lost 4 bases, J lost 4 bases, and 11 bases lay in between. Germline V gene data show CDR1 as SGDLS and CDR2 as YYNGEE. This chain's CDR3 is CASSKGRVTGELFF. The CDR3 bases are TGTGCCAGCAGCAAAGGGCGGGTCACCGGGGAGCTGTTTTTT. Drawing the rest from reference TRBV9 and TRBJ2-2, the complete variable domain is DSGVTQTPKHLITATGQRVTLRCSPRSGDLSVYWYQQSLDQGLQFLIQYYNGEERAKGNILERFSAQQFPDLHSELNLSSLELGDSALYFCASSKGRVTGELFFGEGSRLTVL.

The chain recombines TRBV7-2 with TRBJ2-7, with D maybe TRBD1 (5 bases). This CDR3 contains 15 residues. V dropped 2 bases and J dropped 5 bases, with 16 bases sitting between them. Per germline, CDR1 SGHTA and CDR2 FQGNSA. CDR3 coding DNA: TGTGCCAGCAGCTTACTTAGGGGTCCCGCAAACGAGCAGTACTTC. Translating gives CASSLLRGPANEQYF.